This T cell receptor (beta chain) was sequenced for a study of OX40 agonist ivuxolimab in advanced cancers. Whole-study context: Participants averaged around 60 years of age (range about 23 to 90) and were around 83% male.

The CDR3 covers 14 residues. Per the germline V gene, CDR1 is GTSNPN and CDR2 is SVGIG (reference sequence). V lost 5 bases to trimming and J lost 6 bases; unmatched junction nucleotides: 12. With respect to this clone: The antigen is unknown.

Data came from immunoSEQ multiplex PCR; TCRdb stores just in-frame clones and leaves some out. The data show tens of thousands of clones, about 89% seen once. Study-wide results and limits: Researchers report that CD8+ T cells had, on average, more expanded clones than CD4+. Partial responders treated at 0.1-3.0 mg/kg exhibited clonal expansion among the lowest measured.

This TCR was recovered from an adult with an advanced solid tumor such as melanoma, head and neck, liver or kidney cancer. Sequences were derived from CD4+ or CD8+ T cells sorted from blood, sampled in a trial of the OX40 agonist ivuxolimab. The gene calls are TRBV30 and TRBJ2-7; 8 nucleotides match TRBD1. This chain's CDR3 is CAWEDWDRPGEQYF. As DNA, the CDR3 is TGTGCCTGGGAGGATTGGGACAGGCCGGGCGAGCAGTACTTC.